These 25 T cell receptor beta chains were sequenced from one sample in a study of CD8 T cells in Susac syndrome. The RNA, about 0.5 to 1 ug, was put through reverse transcription using random hexamers. TCRdb reanalysed the immunoSEQ multiplex PCR reads using MiXCR and keeps one entry per CDR3 protein. The sample lists about 160,000 distinct CDR3 sequences, 94% occurring once. Sequencing used CD4+ T cells from PBMCs. The receptor set was obtained from a human donor with multiple sclerosis.

The rearrangement uses TRBV3-1 and TRBJ2-2, with TRBD2 identical over 7 bases. This CDR3 has 14 amino acids. The trim removed 3 bases at V and 4 bases at J, leaving 2 bases unmatched. The V gene's germline CDR1 is LGHDT and CDR2 YNNKEL (reference sequence). CDR3 residues: CASSQAGVTGELFF. The CDR3 DNA follows: TGTGCCAGCAGCCAGGCGGGGGTCACCGGGGAGCTGTTTTTT.

This clonotype was observed a single time. The chain recombines TRBV4-1 with TRBJ2-7, with 10 bases lining up with TRBD1. The CDR3 is 14 residues long. CDR1 and CDR2 from the germline V gene are MGHRA and YSYEKL. V trimming: 5 bases; J trimming: 6 bases; junction bases outside the gene matches: 7. CDR3 nucleotide sequence: TGCGCCAGCAGCGGCCGGGACAGGGGATTCGAGCAGTACTTC. This translates into CASSGRDRGFEQYF.

V is TRBV30 and J is TRBJ1-3; D might be TRBD1 (6 bases). The CDR3 has 13 amino acids. The V end was cut by 0 bases, the J end by 6 bases, with 9 bases between. Per the germline V gene, CDR1 is GTSNPN and CDR2 is SVGIG (reference sequence). The CDR3 nucleotides are TGTGCCTGGAGTGTGGACAGCGTAAACACCATATATTTT. Translated: CAWSVDSVNTIYF.

This clonotype is a singleton in its sample. This chain joins TRBV15 and TRBJ2-7; perhaps TRBD1 as D (5 bases). CDR1 is LNHNV, CDR2 YYDKDF, per germline (reference sequence). This CDR3 spans 13 amino acids. Between the trimmed V and J ends, which lost 0 bases and 6 bases, there was a span of 9 bases. The CDR3 sequence: CATSRDLTGEQYF. The CDR3 nucleotides read TGTGCCACCAGCAGAGATTTAACAGGCGAGCAGTACTTC.

The V and J genes are TRBV12-3 or TRBV12-4 and TRBJ1-1; unclear D gene. CDR3 length: 10 amino acids. The V end lost 8 bases, the J end lost 10 bases, and 11 bases lay between the germline ends. The CDR3 sequence: CASRLGAAFF. CDR3 nucleotides: TGTGCCAGCCGATTAGGTGCAGCTTTCTTT.

This sequence joins TRBV5-1 and TRBJ1-2, with D maybe TRBD1 (6 bases). The CDR3 is 15 residues long. Trimming removed 0 bases at V and 10 bases at J, with 19 bases between. CDR1 SGHRS and CDR2 YFSETQ come from the germline V gene. The CDR3 is CASSLGGGQIRDYTF. CDR3 nucleotides: TGCGCCAGCAGCTTGGGGGGGGGCCAGATACGGGACTACACCTTC.

The sample holds a few counts of this clonotype. The V and J genes are TRBV4-1 and TRBJ2-3; D is possibly TRBD1 (5 bases). The germline V gene has CDR1 MGHRA and CDR2 YSYEKL. V was cut by 1 base and J by 5 bases, with 13 bases left in between. This CDR3 spans 15 amino acids. The CDR3 loop is CASSQGGYRRDTQYF. The CDR3 nucleotides are TGCGCCAGCAGCCAAGGTGGCTACAGGCGAGATACGCAGTATTTT.

The chain links TRBV5-1 to TRBJ2-3, with D hard to call. Trimming stripped 1 base from V and 0 bases from J, with 9 bases between. CDR1 is SGHRS, CDR2 YFSETQ, per germline. This CDR3 contains 15 residues. The chain's CDR3 is CASSLNPSSTDTQYF. CDR3 nucleotide sequence: TGCGCCAGCAGCTTGAACCCCTCGAGCACAGATACGCAGTATTTT.

V usage is TRBV6-5 and J usage is TRBJ1-1, with D unresolved. The CDR3 runs to 17 residues. Germline CDR1 reads MNHEY; CDR2 reads SVGAGI. The ends were cut back, 0 bases at V and 4 bases at J, with 18 bases in the middle. The CDR3 DNA is TGTGCCAGCAGTTACTCGATAAGGTTCCTCGTAGGCACTGAAGCTTTCTTT. Protein product: CASSYSIRFLVGTEAFF.

The rearrangement uses TRBV6-6 and TRBJ2-7; 8 bases are a match to TRBD1. After removal of 6 bases from V and 3 bases from J, the junction contained 1 base not matched to a gene. CDR3 size: 12 residues. Germline CDR1 is MNHNY and CDR2 is SVGAGI (reference sequence). The CDR3 sequence is CASRDRVYEQYF. In DNA, the CDR3 is TGTGCCAGCAGGGACAGGGTCTACGAGCAGTACTTC.

This clonotype occurred once. The chain couples TRBV27 to TRBJ1-2; 8 positions agree with TRBD1. The V gene end was trimmed by 5 bases and the J gene end by 3 bases; junction bases not matched to a gene: 11. The CDR3 has 16 amino acids. Germline lookup yields CDR1 MNHEY and CDR2 SMNVEV (reference sequence). The CDR3 nucleotides read TGTGCCAGCAGTACGGCGGGACAGGCACGCTACTATGGCTACACCTTC. As protein: CASSTAGQARYYGYTF.

This chain links TRBV3-1 with TRBJ2-1, with TRBD1 matching 9 bases. With V trimmed by 4 bases and J by 7 bases, 8 bases remained unmatched. Germline V CDR1 and CDR2: LGHDT, YNNKEL (reference sequence). The CDR3 spans 15 residues. The chain's CDR3 is CASSPGQGPSNEQFF. The CDR3 DNA reads TGTGCCAGCAGCCCTGGACAGGGGCCCTCGAATGAGCAGTTCTTC.

This chain connects TRBV20-1 to TRBJ2-1, with 10 bases identical to TRBD1. Germline V gene sequence: CDR1 DFQATT, CDR2 SNEGSKA (reference sequence). This CDR3 is built from 14 residues. The V gene end was trimmed by 2 bases and the J gene end by 7 bases; junction bases not matched to a gene: 5. As DNA, the CDR3 is TGCAGTGCTAGACGGGACAGGGGACGAAATGAGCAGTTCTTC. Translated, it gives CSARRDRGRNEQFF.

Written as DNA, the CDR3 is TGTGCCATCAGTGACCTAGGACAGGACTTCGGAGGCTACACCTTC. This encodes CAISDLGQDFGGYTF. This rearrangement joins TRBV10-3 to TRBJ1-2; 7 nucleotides align to TRBD1. From germline, CDR1 is ENHRY and CDR2 SYGVKD. V lost 3 bases and J lost 8; bases outside the gene matches: 12. The CDR3 is 15 amino acids.

This clonotype was seen more than once but under ten times. The V call is TRBV12-3 or TRBV12-4, the J call TRBJ1-5; D might be TRBD1 (6 bases). This CDR3 region has 15 residues. The V end was cut by 2 bases, the J end by 4 bases, with 12 bases between. In nucleotides, the CDR3 is TGTGCCAGCAGTTTACAGGGGCAGGGGAATCAGCCCCAGCATTTT. Its translation is CASSLQGQGNQPQHF.

In DNA form, the CDR3 reads TGTGCCAGCAGTTCCCCCCAATGGGAGGATGAGCAGTTCTTC. Its protein product is CASSSPQWEDEQFF. The chain uses TRBV28 and TRBJ2-1, with D possibly matching TRBD2 (6 bases). V was cut by 4 bases and J by 8 bases, with 15 bases left in between. The CDR3 runs to 14 residues. Germline CDR1 MDHEN, CDR2 SYDVKM.

V is TRBV29-1 and J is TRBJ1-1; D is perhaps TRBD1 (6 bases). The ends were cut back, 7 bases at V and 0 bases at J, with 9 bases in the middle. The CDR3 is 12 amino acids. The germline V gene has CDR1 SQVTM and CDR2 ANQGSEA. This CDR3 is CSARGVNTEAFF. The CDR3 region has the DNA TGCAGCGCCAGGGGAGTGAACACTGAAGCTTTCTTT.

Only one count was recorded for this clonotype. This rearrangement joins TRBV29-1 to TRBJ1-1; 7 nucleotides line up with TRBD1. In germline, CDR1 is SQVTM, CDR2 ANQGSEA. The CDR3 spans 17 residues. V lost 6 bases to trimming and J lost 0 bases; unmatched junction nucleotides: 16. The CDR3 nucleotides are TGCAGCGTAGTCAGGGGGATTAATCTTCCCCTGAACACTGAAGCTTTCTTT. It yields the protein CSVVRGINLPLNTEAFF.

The genes are TRBV3-1 and TRBJ2-1; TRBD2 matches 13 bases. Germline loops: CDR1 LGHDT, CDR2 YNNKEL (reference sequence). The CDR3 is 15 residues long. V was clipped by 6 bases and J by 7 bases; unmatched bases: 6. In nucleotides, the CDR3 is TGTGCCAGCAGACTAGCGGGAGGGCCATATAATGAGCAGTTCTTC. Amino acids: CASRLAGGPYNEQFF.

The chain uses TRBV20-1 and TRBJ1-2; unclear D gene. This CDR3 comprises 12 residues. The V gene lost 3 bases and the J gene lost 2 bases, with 7 bases spanning the gap. Per germline, CDR1 DFQATT and CDR2 SNEGSKA (reference sequence). For the CDR3, the DNA is TGCAGTGCTAGTCTATCAAACTATGGCTACACCTTC. Translated, it gives CSASLSNYGYTF.

V is TRBV20-1 and J is TRBJ2-2; 8 bases are a match to TRBD1. V lost 6 bases and J lost 6; bases outside the gene matches: 3. The CDR3 consists of 12 residues. Germline CDR1 reads DFQATT; CDR2 reads SNEGSKA (reference sequence). The chain's CDR3 is CSAVQGAGELFF. CDR3 in DNA: TGCAGTGCGGTACAGGGGGCCGGGGAGCTGTTTTTT.

This clonotype has a handful of counts. CDR3 sequence: CASSSRRDTEAFF. CDR3 DNA sequence: TGTGCCAGCAGTTCTCGCCGGGACACTGAAGCTTTCTTT. The chain uses TRBV12-3 or TRBV12-4 and TRBJ1-1; D gene unclear. V lost 4 bases to trimming and J lost 3 bases, with 9 bases between them. The CDR3 loop spans 13 amino acids.

The chain carries TRBV11-2 and TRBJ1-2, with 7 nucleotides matching TRBD1. Looked up from germline, CDR1 is SGHAT and CDR2 is FQNNGV. CDR3 size: 13 residues. V trimming: 5 bases; J trimming: 5 bases; junction bases outside the gene matches: 5. CDR3 sequence (DNA): TGTGCCAGCAGCACAACAGGGGAGTATGGCTACACCTTC. Protein: CASSTTGEYGYTF.

The sample holds one count of this clonotype. This sequence joins TRBV12-3 or TRBV12-4 and TRBJ2-1, with 12 positions matching TRBD1. This CDR3 comprises 17 residues. J was trimmed by 8 bases and V by 6 bases; bases with no gene match: 14. This CDR3 reads CASRRTPGQGAQDEQFF. In DNA, the CDR3 is TGTGCCAGCAGACGAACCCCGGGACAGGGGGCGCAGGATGAGCAGTTCTTC.

V usage is TRBV6-5 and J usage is TRBJ1-2; D is possibly TRBD1 (6 bases). The germline V gene has CDR1 MNHEY and CDR2 SVGAGI. Trimming shortened V by 5 bases and J by 6 bases, and 16 bases separated the two germline ends. This CDR3 comprises 14 residues. The CDR3 bases are TGTGCCAGCAGTCCCAGGGGCCTCCGGGATGGCTACACCTTC. It yields the protein CASSPRGLRDGYTF.